This T cell receptor (beta chain) derives from a study of Graves' ophthalmopathy and Graves' hyperthyroidism. Study context: At initial diagnosis, peripheral blood was obtained, and this preceded any treatment. Regarding the study as a whole: The majority of expanded thyroid clonotypes above 0.001 frequency also occurred in blood.

The germline gives CDR1 LGHDT, CDR2 YNNKEL (reference sequence). CDR3 length: 14 amino acids. The ends were cut back, 0 bases at V and 3 bases at J, with 5 bases in the middle. Researchers took RNA transcripts and amplified TCR beta CDR3 regions from them. HTBI-primed first-round RT-PCR preceded second-round multiplex PCR. TCRdb redid the calling of the multiplex PCR reads with MiXCR, one entry per CDR3 protein. The table lists more than 300,000 distinct CDR3 sequences, 15% to 20% of them singletons. This clonotype was recorded at least ten times. Its specificity is unknown. The sequencing sample was made of peripheral blood. The receptor comes from an adult woman with stable Graves' hyperthyroidism. V and J are TRBV3-1 and TRBJ2-2; D is unresolved. CDR3 coding DNA: TGTGCCAGCAGCCAAGAACTCGACACCGGGGAGCTGTTTTTT. It yields the protein CASSQELDTGELFF.